The entry below gives a single T cell receptor beta chain sequence along with its context. This record comes from a study of T cell changes during pregnancy in multiple sclerosis. Germline CDR1 SQVTM, CDR2 ANQGSEA. The length of the CDR3 is 15 residues. The V end was cut by 4 bases, the J end by 0 bases, with 15 bases between. The data were produced by immunoSEQ multiplex PCR, yet TCRdb's version contains in-frame clones alone and is incomplete. The table has fewer than 60,000 clones, 90% seen once. The chain links TRBV29-1 to TRBJ1-1; D might be TRBD1 (6 bases). The TCR sequence derives from a female donor in good health, enrolled as a control in a pregnancy study. Here the sequenced sample was peripheral blood, taken in the third trimester of pregnancy. CDR3 sequence: CSVGGPGSLNTEAFF. CDR3 nucleotides: TGCAGCGTTGGGGGGCCGGGCTCTTTGAACACTGAAGCTTTCTTT.